The 17 T cell receptor beta chains below all came from one sample that was sequenced in a study of T cell changes during pregnancy in multiple sclerosis. Libraries were prepared by immunoSEQ multiplex PCR; TCRdb keeps only in-frame clonotypes and omits some of them. Among some 80,000 clones listed, nearly 95% were seen once. This sample comprised peripheral blood, obtained in the second trimester of pregnancy. All receptors come from a female donor with multiple sclerosis, enrolled in a pregnancy study.

The rearrangement uses TRBV9 and TRBJ2-7; 7 nucleotides match TRBD1. V was pared by 3 bases and J by 3 bases, with 3 bases of the junction left unmatched. This CDR3 has 13 residues. Germline CDR1 reads SGDLS; CDR2 reads YYNGEE. CDR3 region: CASSGDRDYEQYF. In DNA form, the CDR3 reads TGTGCCAGCAGCGGTGACAGGGACTACGAGCAGTACTTC.

This chain links TRBV2 with TRBJ2-1; D gene uncertain. Germline lookup yields CDR1 SNHLY and CDR2 FYNNEI. The CDR3 covers 13 residues. Trimming cost V 1 base and J 9 bases, with 10 bases left between them. The CDR3 is CASSEVPTGEQFF. The CDR3 coding sequence is TGTGCCAGCAGTGAAGTCCCGACGGGTGAGCAGTTCTTC.

The chain has TRBV9 and TRBJ2-7; 9 nucleotides agree with TRBD2. This CDR3 spans 14 amino acids. With 0 bases clipped from V and 3 bases from J, the junction kept 1 base outside the gene matches. Germline CDR1 reads SGDLS; CDR2 reads YYNGEE. CDR3 protein: CASSVGTSVYEQYF. The CDR3 DNA follows: TGTGCCAGCAGCGTAGGGACTAGCGTCTACGAGCAGTACTTC.

This clone was seen only once. This sequence joins TRBV7-3 and TRBJ2-5; 9 bases fit TRBD2. With 5 bases clipped from V and 4 bases from J, the junction kept 8 bases outside the gene matches. Germline V gene data show CDR1 as SGHTA and CDR2 as FQGTGA. The CDR3 consists of 15 residues. CDR3 coding DNA: TGTGCCAGCAGCCCCATAGCGGGAGCTGCAGAGACCCAGTACTTC. Translated, it gives CASSPIAGAAETQYF.

The chain carries TRBV27 and TRBJ2-7; tentatively, D is TRBD2 (6 bases). CDR1 is MNHEY, CDR2 SMNVEV, per germline (reference sequence). V was cut by 2 bases and J by 4 bases, with 12 bases left in between. CDR3 size: 14 residues. CDR3 in DNA: TGTGCCAGCAGTTTAGGAGGGGAGCATTACGAGCAGTACTTC. It codes for CASSLGGEHYEQYF.

J is TRBJ2-3 and V is TRBV5-4, with 7 bases matching TRBD1. Germline values: CDR1 SGHNT, CDR2 YYREEE (reference sequence). The ends lost 0 bases at V and 6 bases at J; junction bases unmatched: 10. The CDR3 extends over 16 amino acids. CDR3 region: CASSLGGRGWVDTQYF. CDR3 DNA: TGTGCCAGCAGCTTGGGCGGCAGGGGGTGGGTGGATACGCAGTATTTT.

This chain connects TRBV29-1 to TRBJ2-1; 10 bases are shared with TRBD2. CDR1 is SQVTM and CDR2 is ANQGSEA in the germline V gene. Unmatched junction bases numbered 7, after V lost 2 bases and J lost 3 bases. The CDR3 has 16 residues. The CDR3 is CSVEYGLADLYNEQFF. The CDR3 bases are TGCAGCGTTGAATATGGACTAGCGGACCTCTACAATGAGCAGTTCTTC.

This chain links TRBV7-9 with TRBJ1-4; D might be TRBD1 (6 bases). The CDR3 covers 13 residues. Trimming removed 7 bases at V and 4 bases at J, with 10 bases between. Germline CDR1 SEHNR, CDR2 FQNEAQ (reference sequence). CDR3 nucleotides: TGTGCCAGCACGACAGGTCTTAATGAAAAACTGTTTTTT. This sequence encodes CASTTGLNEKLFF.

The chain carries TRBV6-1 and TRBJ2-7; 8 bases are a match to TRBD1. The CDR3 has 14 residues. J gave up 3 bases and V 5 bases, and 6 bases lay outside the gene matches. Germline values: CDR1 MNHNS, CDR2 SASEGT. The CDR3 DNA is TGTGCCAGCAGTCAGGGGGCGGGGAACTACGAGCAGTACTTC. Translation: CASSQGAGNYEQYF.

This clone appeared once. The V call is TRBV28, the J call TRBJ1-1, with unresolved D. Germline lookup yields CDR1 MDHEN and CDR2 SYDVKM. Trimming removed 2 bases at V and 12 bases at J, with 10 bases between. This CDR3 contains 11 residues. The CDR3 coding sequence is TGTGCCAGCAGTTTACAGGCAGATCCTTTCTTT. Its translation is CASSLQADPFF.

The chain links TRBV18 to TRBJ2-2, with 8 bases fitting TRBD1. The J segment lost 0 bases and the V segment lost 3 bases, leaving 6 bases of the junction unmatched. The germline CDR1 and CDR2 sequences are KGHSH and LQKENI. The CDR3 spans 17 residues. The CDR3 loop reads CASSPIPTGANTGELFF. The CDR3 nucleotides are TGTGCCAGCTCACCGATACCGACAGGGGCGAACACCGGGGAGCTGTTTTTT.

This chain joins TRBV6-5 and TRBJ2-4; D gene uncertain. Between the trimmed V and J ends, which lost 1 base and 0 bases, there was a span of 7 bases. In germline, CDR1 is MNHEY, CDR2 SVGAGI. The CDR3 runs 15 residues. CDR3 region: CASSYFPLAKNIQYF. The CDR3 bases are TGTGCCAGCAGTTACTTCCCTCTAGCCAAAAACATTCAGTACTTC.

This chain uses TRBV7-2 with TRBJ2-3, with 9 bases fitting TRBD2. The V gene end was trimmed by 4 bases and the J gene end by 3 bases; junction bases not matched to a gene: 2. This CDR3 region has 14 residues. Germline V lookup: CDR1 SGHTA, CDR2 FQGNSA. The CDR3 loop is CASSSSGNTDTQYF. DNA for the CDR3: TGTGCCAGCAGCTCTAGCGGGAATACAGATACGCAGTATTTT.

V usage is TRBV7-8 and J usage is TRBJ2-7, with 8 bases fitting TRBD1. J gave up 5 bases and V 6 bases, and 12 bases lay outside the gene matches. There are 15 residues in the CDR3. Looked up from germline, CDR1 is SGHVS and CDR2 is FQNEAQ. The CDR3: CASRPIQGAIHEQYF. The DNA for the CDR3 is TGTGCCAGCAGGCCCATCCAGGGGGCGATCCACGAGCAGTACTTC.

This clone has just one count. The CDR3 DNA reads TGTGCCACCAGCAGGCAGGGGGCGCTTGGGGACGAGCAGTACTTC. It yields the protein CATSRQGALGDEQYF. The J gene is TRBJ2-7, the V gene TRBV15, with 8 bases matching TRBD1. This CDR3 is 15 amino acids long. The germline V gene encodes CDR1 LNHNV and CDR2 YYDKDF (reference sequence). V shed 3 bases, J shed 5 bases, and the junction held 9 bases outside the gene matches.

The rearrangement joins TRBV5-4 to TRBJ1-2; D remains unclear. Germline V lookup: CDR1 SGHNT, CDR2 YYREEE (reference sequence). The V gene lost 0 bases and the J gene lost 2 bases, with 14 bases spanning the gap. This CDR3 is built from 16 residues. The CDR3 region is CASSLEVRNENYGYTF. The CDR3, as DNA: TGTGCCAGCAGCTTGGAAGTGCGCAACGAGAACTATGGCTACACCTTC.

The chain recombines TRBV6-5 with TRBJ1-3; maybe TRBD1 (5 bases). Looked up from germline, CDR1 is MNHEY and CDR2 is SVGAGI. There are 16 residues in the CDR3. Deletions cut 4 bases from V and 4 bases from J, with 17 bases between. Written as DNA, the CDR3 is TGTGCCAGCAGTTCCCTGGGGGGGGGAAGGGGAAACACCATATATTTT. Amino acids: CASSSLGGGRGNTIYF.